The rows below give T cell receptor beta chains drawn from one sample of a study of shared clonotypes between healthy human individuals. Measured with immunoSEQ multiplex PCR; TCRdb has only the in-frame clones, and not every one. In the table there are roughly 330,000 clones, around two thirds of which are singletons. The sample consisted of memory CD4+ T cells sorted from blood. The receptor set was obtained from a man younger than 40 in good health. The CDR3 runs from the conserved cysteine through the conserved F or W. D genes are given only for firm matches. A clone size is listed for some rows: how often the clone was seen (once, few, many), or a class if it is expanded.

J gene: TRBJ1-4
V gene: TRBV10-3
clone size: NA
D gene: NA
CDR3 DNA: TGTGCCATCAGTGATTCACAAACGGAAAAACTGTTTTTT
CDR3 protein: CAISDSQTEKLFF

J gene: TRBJ2-2
V gene: TRBV18
clone size: NA
D gene: NA
CDR3 DNA: TGTGCCAGCTCACCATTATCAGGGACCGGGGAGCTGTTTTTT
CDR3 protein: CASSPLSGTGELFF

J gene: TRBJ2-4
V gene: TRBV4-3
clone size: NA
D gene: NA
CDR3 DNA: TGCGCCAGCAGTCCCGGACTAGCCAAAAACATTCAGTACTTC
CDR3 protein: CASSPGLAKNIQYF

J gene: TRBJ2-2
V gene: TRBV11-3
clone size: NA
D gene: TRBD2
CDR3 DNA: TGTGCCAGCAGCTCCTCTAGCGGGAGGGGCGGGGAGCTGTTTTTT
CDR3 protein: CASSSSSGRGGELFF

J gene: TRBJ1-5
V gene: TRBV28
clone size: NA
D gene: NA
CDR3 DNA: TGTGCCACCGGAGTGGCGTCCGGTGTATATAGCAATCAGCCCCAGCATTTT
CDR3 protein: CATGVASGVYSNQPQHF

J gene: TRBJ2-7
V gene: TRBV7-9
clone size: NA
D gene: TRBD2
CDR3 DNA: TGTGCCAGCAGCTTGCTTGGGACTAGCTACGAGCAGTACTTC
CDR3 protein: CASSLLGTSYEQYF

J gene: TRBJ1-2
V gene: TRBV5-1
clone size: NA
D gene: TRBD1
CDR3 DNA: TGCGCCAGCAGCCCGGGATCGGACAGGGGCTATGGCTACACCTTC
CDR3 protein: CASSPGSDRGYGYTF

J gene: TRBJ1-3
V gene: TRBV10-3
clone size: few
D gene: NA
CDR3 DNA: TGTGCCACCGGCCCATCTGGAAACACCATATATTTT
CDR3 protein: CATGPSGNTIYF

J gene: TRBJ1-5
V gene: TRBV5-5
clone size: NA
D gene: NA
CDR3 DNA: TGTGCCAGCAGCTTGGGGGAAACGTTTTCGACGGGACCTCGGGGGGCCCAGCATTTT
CDR3 protein: CASSLGETFSTGPRGAQHF

J gene: TRBJ1-5
V gene: TRBV18
clone size: NA
D gene: NA
CDR3 DNA: TGTGCCAGCTCATCGGCTCGGAGCAATCAGCCCCAGCATTTT
CDR3 protein: CASSSARSNQPQHF

J gene: TRBJ1-4
V gene: TRBV6-1
clone size: NA
D gene: NA
CDR3 DNA: TGTGCCAGCAGTGAAATTATAGGGGGGCTTGATGAAAAACTGTTTTTT
CDR3 protein: CASSEIIGGLDEKLFF

J gene: TRBJ1-1
V gene: TRBV28
clone size: NA
D gene: TRBD1
CDR3 DNA: TGTGCCAGCAGTAGGTCGGACAGGGGGAGAGCTTTCTTT
CDR3 protein: CASSRSDRGRAFF

J gene: TRBJ1-5
V gene: TRBV7-7
clone size: few
D gene: NA
CDR3 DNA: TGTGCTAGCAGCTTGGACACAAATCAGCCCCAGCATTTT
CDR3 protein: CASSLDTNQPQHF

J gene: TRBJ2-1
V gene: TRBV5-1
clone size: NA
D gene: TRBD1
CDR3 DNA: TGCGCCAGCAGGTCTGGGGCAGGGGGAAGCAATGAGCAGTTCTTC
CDR3 protein: CASRSGAGGSNEQFF

J gene: TRBJ2-1
V gene: TRBV6-1
clone size: NA
D gene: NA
CDR3 DNA: TGTGCCAGCAGAGACGGGGGCCGGGAGCAGTTCTTC
CDR3 protein: CASRDGGREQFF

J gene: TRBJ2-7
V gene: TRBV6-1
clone size: NA
D gene: NA
CDR3 DNA: TGTGCCCTATCCCGGCCGGACTACTCCTACGAGCAGTACTTC
CDR3 protein: CALSRPDYSYEQYF

J gene: TRBJ2-7
V gene: TRBV30
clone size: NA
D gene: NA
CDR3 DNA: TGTGCCTGGAGTGCGCGGCGGGGCAAACGCGCCGAACAGTACTTC
CDR3 protein: CAWSARRGKRAEQYF

J gene: TRBJ2-1
V gene: TRBV10-1
clone size: few
D gene: TRBD2
CDR3 DNA: TGCGCCAGCAGTGAACCGAAGGGACTAGGGGGAAACAATGAGCAGTTCTTC
CDR3 protein: CASSEPKGLGGNNEQFF

J gene: TRBJ2-2
V gene: TRBV11-3
clone size: once
D gene: NA
CDR3 DNA: TGTGCCAGCCGGGGCAGCCACGGGGAGCTGTTTTTT
CDR3 protein: CASRGSHGELFF

J gene: TRBJ2-7
V gene: TRBV5-1
clone size: NA
D gene: NA
CDR3 DNA: TGCGCCAGCAGCTTCGGGTCTACCTACGAGCAGTACTTC
CDR3 protein: CASSFGSTYEQYF

J gene: TRBJ2-1
V gene: TRBV12-5
clone size: few
D gene: TRBD1
CDR3 DNA: TGTGCTAGTGGTTCGGGACAGGGGGCGCCGGACAATGAGCAGTTCTTC
CDR3 protein: CASGSGQGAPDNEQFF

J gene: TRBJ2-5
V gene: TRBV7-7
clone size: NA
D gene: NA
CDR3 DNA: TGTGCTAGCAGCTTAAGAACTGAAGAGACCCAGTACTTC
CDR3 protein: CASSLRTEETQYF

J gene: TRBJ2-3
V gene: TRBV7-9
clone size: NA
D gene: NA
CDR3 DNA: TGTGCCAGCAGCAAGACAGTTTATACGCAGTATTTT
CDR3 protein: CASSKTVYTQYF

J gene: TRBJ2-1
V gene: TRBV4-1
clone size: NA
D gene: TRBD2
CDR3 DNA: TGCGCCAGCAGCCTCATACTAGCGGGAGAACATGAGCAGTTCTTC
CDR3 protein: CASSLILAGEHEQFF

J gene: TRBJ2-7
V gene: TRBV9
clone size: NA
D gene: TRBD2
CDR3 DNA: TGTGCCAGCAGCGTCGGACTAGCGGGAGGTCCCGGTCCCTACGAGCAGTACTTC
CDR3 protein: CASSVGLAGGPGPYEQYF

J gene: TRBJ2-7
V gene: TRBV6-6
clone size: NA
D gene: TRBD2
CDR3 DNA: TGTGCCAGCAGTTACGGGGGGGTTGACGACGAGCAGTACTTC
CDR3 protein: CASSYGGVDDEQYF

J gene: TRBJ2-5
V gene: TRBV14
clone size: NA
D gene: TRBD2
CDR3 DNA: TGTGCCAGCAGCCGCTTACTAGCGGGACTTGAGACCCAGTACTTC
CDR3 protein: CASSRLLAGLETQYF

J gene: TRBJ2-3
V gene: TRBV12-2
clone size: NA
D gene: NA
CDR3 DNA: TGTGCAAGTCGCTTAGTAGGGGATCGGACAAACTCGGATACGCAGTATTTT
CDR3 protein: CASRLVGDRTNSDTQYF

J gene: TRBJ2-1
V gene: TRBV13
clone size: many
D gene: TRBD1
CDR3 DNA: TGTGCCAGCAGCTTACGACAGGGAGTCCATGAGCAGTTCTTC
CDR3 protein: CASSLRQGVHEQFF

J gene: TRBJ1-2
V gene: TRBV2
clone size: NA
D gene: TRBD1
CDR3 DNA: TGTGCCAGCAATCGGGACAGTCGAAACTATGGCTACACCTTC
CDR3 protein: CASNRDSRNYGYTF

J gene: TRBJ2-5
V gene: TRBV7-9
clone size: NA
D gene: TRBD2
CDR3 DNA: TGTGCCAGCAGCCGCGGACTAGCGGGAGGGCCGGAGGAGACCCAGTACTTC
CDR3 protein: CASSRGLAGGPEETQYF

J gene: TRBJ1-3
V gene: TRBV4-1
clone size: NA
D gene: NA
CDR3 DNA: TGCGCCAGCAGCCAAGATAAGGGACTCTCTGGAAACACCATATATTTT
CDR3 protein: CASSQDKGLSGNTIYF

J gene: TRBJ2-5
V gene: TRBV5-4
clone size: NA
D gene: NA
CDR3 DNA: TGTGCCAGCAGCTTGGAATCTGAGTTTGGGACCCAGTACTTC
CDR3 protein: CASSLESEFGTQYF

J gene: TRBJ2-5
V gene: TRBV7-9
clone size: NA
D gene: TRBD1
CDR3 DNA: TGTGCCAGCAGCTTAGAGTCGGGACAGGGATGGCCCCAGTACTTC
CDR3 protein: CASSLESGQGWPQYF

J gene: TRBJ1-5
V gene: TRBV18
clone size: NA
D gene: NA
CDR3 DNA: TGTGCCAGCTCACCGGGACCTAATCAGCCCCAGCATTTT
CDR3 protein: CASSPGPNQPQHF

J gene: TRBJ2-1
V gene: TRBV5-1
clone size: NA
D gene: TRBD2
CDR3 DNA: TGCGCCAGCAGCGCTAGCCCTAGCGGGAGAGTAAATGAGCAGTTCTTC
CDR3 protein: CASSASPSGRVNEQFF

J gene: TRBJ2-7
V gene: TRBV28
clone size: few
D gene: NA
CDR3 DNA: TGTGCCAGCAGTTTAATTCGGAAACTCTACGAGCAGTACTTC
CDR3 protein: CASSLIRKLYEQYF

J gene: TRBJ2-5
V gene: TRBV27
clone size: NA
D gene: NA
CDR3 DNA: TGTGCCAGCAGTTTTCTAGCTCTTCGGCGAGAGACCCAGTACTTC
CDR3 protein: CASSFLALRRETQYF

J gene: TRBJ2-1
V gene: TRBV15
clone size: NA
D gene: NA
CDR3 DNA: TGTGCCACCAGCAGAGAGCGGGGCTCCTACAATGAGCAGTTCTTC
CDR3 protein: CATSRERGSYNEQFF

J gene: TRBJ2-5
V gene: TRBV19
clone size: NA
D gene: TRBD1
CDR3 DNA: TGTGCCAGTAGTATTGAAGGGGGCCTAACCCAGTACTTC
CDR3 protein: CASSIEGGLTQYF

J gene: TRBJ2-3
V gene: TRBV6-5
clone size: NA
D gene: TRBD2
CDR3 DNA: TGTGCCAGCAGGAAGACTAGCGGCTACACAGATACGCAGTATTTT
CDR3 protein: CASRKTSGYTDTQYF

J gene: TRBJ1-1
V gene: TRBV6-5
clone size: few
D gene: NA
CDR3 DNA: TGTGCCAGCAGTTACGTTGGTCCGGTAAACACTGAAGCTTTCTTT
CDR3 protein: CASSYVGPVNTEAFF

J gene: TRBJ1-5
V gene: TRBV29-1
clone size: NA
D gene: NA
CDR3 DNA: TGCAGCGTTATATCAGGGGTGGATCAGCCCCAGCATTTT
CDR3 protein: CSVISGVDQPQHF

J gene: TRBJ2-1
V gene: TRBV29-1
clone size: NA
D gene: NA
CDR3 DNA: TGCAGCGTTGCGCGGGGTAGCGGCCACAATGAGCAGTTCTTC
CDR3 protein: CSVARGSGHNEQFF